A single sample is the source of the 18 T cell receptor beta chains below, sequenced in a study of blood T cell repertoires in COVID-19. Only in-frame clones appear in the TCRdb table, and some are missing; sequencing was by immunoSEQ multiplex PCR. The sample yields some 91,000 clones, 83% seen once. The sample was peripheral blood. The origin of the receptors is a human donor in a cohort sampled during active COVID-19.

The V call is TRBV6-6, the J call TRBJ1-6; 7 nucleotides line up with TRBD1. The CDR3 is 15 amino acids. The V gene end was trimmed by 7 bases and the J gene end by 10 bases; junction bases not matched to a gene: 13. CDR1 and CDR2 from the germline V gene are MNHNY and SVGAGI (reference sequence). Written as DNA, the CDR3 is TGTGCCAGCACCCCGCGGGGACAGAGTAGGTCACCCCTCCACTTT. Its translation is CASTPRGQSRSPLHF.

J is TRBJ2-7 and V is TRBV7-8; 9 bases are a match to TRBD1. The CDR3 runs 16 residues. The germline V gene has CDR1 SGHVS and CDR2 FQNEAQ. The junction had 9 bases not matched to a gene; V was cut back by 4 bases and J by 2 bases. The CDR3 nucleotides are TGTGCCAGCAGCTCAGCGTCCGGGACAGGGACCTACGAGCAGTACTTC. Protein product: CASSSASGTGTYEQYF.

The V call is TRBV7-2, the J call TRBJ1-5, with D hard to call. The V gene lost 2 bases and the J gene lost 6 bases, with 11 bases spanning the gap. The CDR3 totals 14 residues. Germline CDR1 SGHTA, CDR2 FQGNSA. Here the CDR3 DNA reads TGTGCCAGCAGCTTAAGCAGGTCGGTTCAGCCCCAGCATTTT. As protein: CASSLSRSVQPQHF.

The rearrangement uses TRBV19 and TRBJ2-1, with 9 nucleotides matching TRBD2. Germline V gene sequence: CDR1 LNHDA, CDR2 SQIVND (reference sequence). This CDR3 comprises 15 residues. With V trimmed by 6 bases and J by 5 bases, 8 bases remained unmatched. The CDR3 loop is CASRTQRGDHNEQFF. Written as DNA, the CDR3 is TGTGCCAGTAGGACGCAGCGGGGGGACCACAATGAGCAGTTCTTC.

Only one count was recorded for this clone. The chain uses TRBV25-1 and TRBJ2-7; 7 bases are a match to TRBD1. The CDR3 runs to 15 residues. Unmatched junction bases numbered 9, after V lost 5 bases and J lost 2 bases. In germline, CDR1 is MGHDK, CDR2 SYGVNS. CDR3: CASSRTGEWPYEQYF. CDR3 DNA sequence: TGTGCCAGCAGTCGAACAGGGGAATGGCCCTACGAGCAGTACTTC.

The J gene is TRBJ2-3, the V gene TRBV12-2; no check of the table's D call, TRBD2, against the DNA was made. TRBV12-2 is recorded as a pseudogene. The CDR3 totals 13 residues. The DNA for the CDR3 is TGTGCAAGTCGCCGGGGGGAGACAGATACGCAGTATTTT. Its translation: CASRRGETDTQYF.

V and J are TRBV28 and TRBJ1-2; weak D call: TRBD1 (6 bases). The CDR3 has 13 amino acids. Germline-derived CDR1 and CDR2 are MDHEN and SYDVKM. V was trimmed by 3 bases and J by 2 bases, leaving 7 bases between them. The CDR3 protein is CASSLTGNYGYTF. As DNA, the CDR3 is TGTGCCAGCAGTTTGACAGGCAACTATGGCTACACCTTC.

This rearrangement joins TRBV28 to TRBJ2-2; 7 positions agree with TRBD1. CDR3 length equals 15 residues. J gave up 4 bases and V 6 bases, and 8 bases lay outside the gene matches. From germline, CDR1 is MDHEN and CDR2 SYDVKM. The CDR3 region is CASRTTGEGTGELFF. CDR3 nucleotides: TGTGCCAGCAGAACCACAGGGGAAGGCACCGGGGAGCTGTTTTTT.

The chain joins TRBV5-5 to TRBJ1-5; TRBD1 might be the D (5 bases). Germline lookup yields CDR1 SGHKS and CDR2 YYEKEE (reference sequence). V was shortened by 1 base and J by 0 bases, with 8 bases between the two germline ends. CDR3 length equals 15 residues. This CDR3 reads CASSLWQGSNQPQHF. The CDR3 nucleotides read TGTGCCAGCAGCTTGTGGCAGGGTAGCAATCAGCCCCAGCATTTT.

The rearrangement links TRBV11-2 to TRBJ1-2, with 7 bases that match TRBD1. This CDR3 contains 14 residues. Trimming at V came to 4 bases and at J to 4 bases, leaving 6 bases not matched to a gene. From germline, CDR1 is SGHAT and CDR2 FQNNGV. The CDR3 sequence: CASSWDSHSYGYTF. The CDR3, as DNA: TGTGCCAGCAGCTGGGACAGCCACTCCTATGGCTACACCTTC.

The rearrangement joins TRBV7-2 to TRBJ1-2; D perhaps matches TRBD1 (6 bases). In germline, CDR1 is SGHTA, CDR2 FQGNSA. The CDR3 runs 13 residues. Trimming took off 1 base at V and 4 bases at J, with 7 bases between the two ends. CDR3 bases: TGTGCCAGCAGCTTAGGCAGGGGCTATGGCTACACCTTC. Residues: CASSLGRGYGYTF.

CDR3 protein: CASRATGTGNTEAFF. DNA of the CDR3: TGTGCCAGCAGGGCAACCGGGACAGGGAACACTGAAGCTTTCTTT. This chain connects TRBV6-5 to TRBJ1-1; TRBD1 matches at 8 bases. The V segment lost 6 bases and the J segment 1 base; nucleotides outside the gene matches: 7. This CDR3 contains 15 residues. Looked up from germline, CDR1 is MNHEY and CDR2 is SVGAGI.

The chain links TRBV28 to TRBJ1-6, with D hard to call. This CDR3 is built from 16 residues. The germline V gene has CDR1 MDHEN and CDR2 SYDVKM. V was pared by 8 bases and J by 3 bases, with 17 bases between. The CDR3 region is CASSLPGAGYNSPLHF. The CDR3 nucleotides read TGTGCCAGCTCCCTTCCGGGAGCAGGCTATAATTCACCCCTCCACTTT.

The J gene is TRBJ1-4, the V gene TRBV7-2; tentative D call: TRBD1 (5 bases). V dropped 4 bases and J dropped 8 bases, with 11 bases sitting between them. The CDR3 runs 13 residues. Germline V gene data show CDR1 as SGHTA and CDR2 as FQGNSA. CDR3 in DNA: TGTGCCAGCAGCTCCGGGACTTACGAAAAACTGTTTTTT. Its protein is CASSSGTYEKLFF. Complete variable domain (other parts from reference TRBV7-2 and TRBJ1-4): GAGVSQSPSNKVTEKGKDVELRCDPISGHTALYWYRQSLGQGLEFLIYFQGNSAPDKSGLPSDRFSAERTGGSVSTLTIQRTQQEDSAVYLCASSSGTYEKLFFGSGTQLSVL.

The rearrangement uses TRBV3-1 (or the pseudogene TRBV3-2) and TRBJ2-7; 9 bases map to TRBD1. Losses at the gene ends were 1 base for V and 3 bases for J; bases not matched to a gene: 4. Per germline, CDR1 LGHDT and CDR2 YNNKEL (reference sequence). This CDR3 comprises 15 residues. The CDR3 sequence: CASSQADRGSYEQYF. For the CDR3, the DNA is TGTGCCAGCAGCCAAGCAGACAGGGGGAGCTACGAGCAGTACTTC.

This clone was observed a few times. This chain joins TRBV28 and TRBJ1-3; D is perhaps TRBD1 (5 bases). Germline assignment: CDR1 MDHEN and CDR2 SYDVKM. Trimming shortened V by 5 bases and J by 2 bases, and 10 bases separated the two germline ends. This CDR3 contains 14 residues. CDR3 sequence (DNA): TGTGCCAGCAGTGCCCCGGGGGCTGGAAACACCATATATTTT. It codes for CASSAPGAGNTIYF.

The chain couples TRBV27 to TRBJ2-7, with D maybe TRBD2 (6 bases). V gave up 10 bases and J gave up 4 bases, with 11 bases separating them. Per the germline V gene, CDR1 is MNHEY and CDR2 is SMNVEV (reference sequence). This CDR3 comprises 11 residues. CDR3: CATRSGYEQYF. The CDR3, as DNA: TGTGCCACGCGGAGCGGGTACGAGCAGTACTTC.

This chain uses TRBV10-3 with TRBJ2-3; 13 nucleotides align to TRBD2. The CDR3 runs 17 residues. Trimming removed 6 bases from V and 1 base from J; junction bases left unmatched: 7. Looked up from germline, CDR1 is ENHRY and CDR2 is SYGVKD. The CDR3 protein is CAIRGLAGEGGTDTQYF. CDR3 nucleotide sequence: TGTGCCATCAGAGGACTAGCGGGAGAGGGGGGCACAGATACGCAGTATTTT.